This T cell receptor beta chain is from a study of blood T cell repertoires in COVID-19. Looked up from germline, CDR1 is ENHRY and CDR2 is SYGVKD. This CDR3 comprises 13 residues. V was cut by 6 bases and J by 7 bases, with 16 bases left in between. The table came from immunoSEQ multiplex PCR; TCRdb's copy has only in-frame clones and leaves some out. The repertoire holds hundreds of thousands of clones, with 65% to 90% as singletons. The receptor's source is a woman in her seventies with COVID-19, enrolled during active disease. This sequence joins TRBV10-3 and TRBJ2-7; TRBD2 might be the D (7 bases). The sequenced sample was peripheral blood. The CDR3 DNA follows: TGTGCCATCAGGCCCACAGGGAGGGATGAGCAGTACTTC. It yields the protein CAIRPTGRDEQYF.